This is a list of T cell receptor beta chains from one sample in a study of blood T cell repertoires in COVID-19. TCRdb's table, derived via immunoSEQ multiplex PCR, lists solely in-frame clones and lacks some. The table has about 200,000 clones, roughly 85% seen once; the top ten hold around 4%. Material for sequencing was PBMCs or T cells enriched from blood (not recorded which). The receptors originated from a woman aged 40 to 50 with acute COVID-19. Both conserved end residues are trimmed from each CDR3. The order of the fields is J gene, V gene, CDR3 protein.

TRBJ1-1	TRBV28	ASIVGTGVTEAF
TRBJ2-5	TRBV27	ASTSTSGWPRQY
TRBJ1-2	TRBV5-1	ASSSTGGDGYT
TRBJ1-6	TRBV18	ASSRDRENSPLH
TRBJ1-3	TRBV28	ASSPGDRSGNTIY
TRBJ1-2	TRBV28	ASSLSAGTLYGYT
TRBJ2-7	TRBV6-5	ASGGGSSYEQY
TRBJ1-1	TRBV28	ASRKAGGGNTEAF
TRBJ2-7	TRBV7-2	ASSHTSGSSYEQY
TRBJ1-1	TRBV19	ASTPGNTEAF
TRBJ1-2	TRBV3-1/TRBV3-2	ASSPSTTSYGYT
TRBJ2-6	TRBV7-3	ASSADRAAGPGANVLT
TRBJ2-3	TRBV2	ASAGTGIDTQY
TRBJ2-2	TRBV6-5	ASSYYSGTLPGELF
TRBJ1-1	TRBV6-5	ASNARLNTEAF
TRBJ2-7	TRBV11-2	ASSLDRGEQY
TRBJ1-5	TRBV30	AWSADRQGGSNQPQH
TRBJ1-1	TRBV19	ASSLFGEPNTEAF
TRBJ2-3	TRBV7-2	ASSPTRTGASTDTQY
TRBJ2-2	TRBV4-1	ASSQVSLGGDGELF
TRBJ2-5	TRBV7-9	ASSLVGLAGGGQETQY
TRBJ2-7	TRBV15	ATSRDSTGVYEQY
TRBJ1-4	TRBV29-1	SVLSDRDEKLF
TRBJ1-3	TRBV7-2	ASSPVSISPGSGNTIY
TRBJ2-7	TRBV6-2/TRBV6-3	ASSYSLGHRY
TRBJ1-1	TRBV27	ASSLSMGGEMNTEAF
TRBJ2-1	TRBV18	ASSQSGTNYDEQF
TRBJ1-1	TRBV27	ASSIGGGFDSKTEAF
TRBJ2-1	TRBV7-6	ASRRDSNTNNEQF